The rows below give T cell receptor beta chains drawn from one sample of a study of identical twins. TCRdb re-derived calls from the 5' RACE reads in MiXCR, one entry per CDR3 protein. The sample lists 1,800,000 or so distinct CDR3 sequences, 32% occurring once. Sequenced input: cord blood. The source is a newborn girl in good health. CDR3s include the opening cysteine and the closing phenylalanine or tryptophan. The D gene is left open where the match is weak. Not all rows give a size; the values are once, few, many and, for expanded clones, a class.

TRBV19	21	TRBJ2-1	NA	NA	TGTGCCAGTAGTATAGATCCCTTTGGCGGTTCTAAGGGGGGCTCCTACAATGAGCAGTTCTTC	CASSIDPFGGSKGGSYNEQFF
TRBV7-2	15	TRBJ2-4	many	NA	TGTGCCAGCAGCAATACAATCCGGACTCAAAACATTCAGTACTTC	CASSNTIRTQNIQYF
TRBV5-1	14	TRBJ1-1	NA	NA	TGCGCCAGCAGCTTGGCGGTCAGGAACACTGAAGCTTTCTTT	CASSLAVRNTEAFF
TRBV27	14	TRBJ2-7	few	NA	TGTGCCAGCAAAACACAGCGCGCTACCTACGAGCAGTACTTC	CASKTQRATYEQYF
TRBV5-1	21	TRBJ1-4	few	NA	TGCGCCAGCAGCTTGGACCCACGGGAATGGATCATCGGGGGCGATGATGAAAAACTGTTTTTT	CASSLDPREWIIGGDDEKLFF
TRBV7-2	14	TRBJ1-1	NA	NA	TGTGCCAGCAGCCCTGGGGGTCCCCAACGGAAAGCTTTCTTT	CASSPGGPQRKAFF
TRBV20-1	14	TRBJ2-3	few	NA	TGCAGTGCTACCGCCACTGGAAGCACAGATACGCAGTATTTT	CSATATGSTDTQYF
TRBV7-8	15	TRBJ1-5	NA	NA	TGTGCCAGCAGCTTATCCCGGGACACTTATCAGCCCCAGCATTTT	CASSLSRDTYQPQHF
TRBV30	12	TRBJ1-2	NA	TRBD1	TGTGCCTGGCGGACAGGGGGACGGAGCTACACCTTC	CAWRTGGRSYTF
TRBV28	16	TRBJ2-7	NA	TRBD2	TGTGCCAGCGGTTTATGGACTAGCGGGAGAATGTACGAGCAGTACTTC	CASGLWTSGRMYEQYF
TRBV7-2	13	TRBJ1-4	few	TRBD1	TGTGCCAGCAGCCAAGGGACAGGTGAAAAACTGTTTTTT	CASSQGTGEKLFF
TRBV5-1	13	TRBJ2-1	NA	NA	TGCGCCAGCAGCTTGGTACAGAGAAATGAGCAGTTCTTC	CASSLVQRNEQFF
TRBV5-1	15	TRBJ1-5	NA	NA	TGCGCCAGCAGCTTGGATAACAGGGTAAATCAGCCCCAGCATTTT	CASSLDNRVNQPQHF
TRBV2	15	TRBJ2-1	NA	NA	TGTGCCTGCAGGAAAGGGGGGAACTCCTACAATGAGCAGTTCTTC	CACRKGGNSYNEQFF